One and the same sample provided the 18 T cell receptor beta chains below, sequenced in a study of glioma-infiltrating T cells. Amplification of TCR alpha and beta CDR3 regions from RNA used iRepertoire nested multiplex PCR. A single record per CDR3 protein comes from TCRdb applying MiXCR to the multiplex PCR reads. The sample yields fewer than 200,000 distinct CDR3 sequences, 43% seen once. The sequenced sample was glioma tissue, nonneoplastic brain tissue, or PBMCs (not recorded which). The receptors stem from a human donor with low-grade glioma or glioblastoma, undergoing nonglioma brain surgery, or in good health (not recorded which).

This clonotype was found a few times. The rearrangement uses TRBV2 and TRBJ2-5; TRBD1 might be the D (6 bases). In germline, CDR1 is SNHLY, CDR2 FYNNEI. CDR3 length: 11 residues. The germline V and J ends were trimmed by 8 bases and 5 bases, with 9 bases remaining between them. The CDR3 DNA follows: TGTGCCAGCGACAGGAAGGAGACCCAGTACTTC. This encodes CASDRKETQYF.

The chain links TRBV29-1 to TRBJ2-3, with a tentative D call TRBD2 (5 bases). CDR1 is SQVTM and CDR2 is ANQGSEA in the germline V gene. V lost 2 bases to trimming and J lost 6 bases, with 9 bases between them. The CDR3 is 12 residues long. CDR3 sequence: CSVESGKDTQYF. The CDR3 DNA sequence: TGCAGCGTTGAAAGCGGCAAGGATACGCAGTATTTT.

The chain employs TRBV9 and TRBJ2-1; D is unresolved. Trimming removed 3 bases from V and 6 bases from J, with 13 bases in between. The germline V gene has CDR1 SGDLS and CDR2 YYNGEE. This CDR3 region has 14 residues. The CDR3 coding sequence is TGTGCCAGCAGCGGTGTAGTCCTTGGCAATGAGCAGTTCTTC. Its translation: CASSGVVLGNEQFF.

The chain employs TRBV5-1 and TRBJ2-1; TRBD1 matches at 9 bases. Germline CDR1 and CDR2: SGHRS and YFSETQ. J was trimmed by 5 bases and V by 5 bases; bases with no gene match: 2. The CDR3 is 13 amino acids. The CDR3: CASRGQGNNEQFF. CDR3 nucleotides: TGCGCCAGCAGGGGACAGGGAAACAATGAGCAGTTCTTC.

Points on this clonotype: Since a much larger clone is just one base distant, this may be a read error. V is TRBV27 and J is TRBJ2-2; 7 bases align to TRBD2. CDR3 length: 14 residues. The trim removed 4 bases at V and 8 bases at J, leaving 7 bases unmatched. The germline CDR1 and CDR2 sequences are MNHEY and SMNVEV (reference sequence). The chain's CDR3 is CASSSGGGTGELFF. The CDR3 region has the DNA TGTGCCAGCAGTTCCGGGGGAGGGACTGGGGAGCTGTTTTTT.

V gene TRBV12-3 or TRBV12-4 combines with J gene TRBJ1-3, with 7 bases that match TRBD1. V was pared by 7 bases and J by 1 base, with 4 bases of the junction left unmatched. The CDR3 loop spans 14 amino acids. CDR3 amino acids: CASIDRESGNTIYF. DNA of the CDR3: TGTGCCAGCATCGACAGGGAATCTGGAAACACCATATATTTT.

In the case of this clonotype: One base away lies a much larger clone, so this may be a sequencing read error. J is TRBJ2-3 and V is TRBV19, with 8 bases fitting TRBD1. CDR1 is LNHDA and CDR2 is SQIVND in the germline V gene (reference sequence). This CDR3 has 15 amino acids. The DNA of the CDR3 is TGTGCCAGTAGTAGGCCCGGACAGGGAACAGATAGGCAGTATTTT. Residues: CASSRPGQGTDRQYF.

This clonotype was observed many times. The CDR3 nucleotides read TGTGCCACCAGTGGGAAGCGCCTAAGCACAGATACGCAGTATTTT. It translates to CATSGKRLSTDTQYF. The V gene is TRBV24-1, the J gene TRBJ2-3; D gene uncertain. The germline V gene encodes CDR1 KGHDR and CDR2 SFDVKD. V shed 5 bases and J shed 0 bases, with 11 bases lying between them. The CDR3 covers 15 residues.

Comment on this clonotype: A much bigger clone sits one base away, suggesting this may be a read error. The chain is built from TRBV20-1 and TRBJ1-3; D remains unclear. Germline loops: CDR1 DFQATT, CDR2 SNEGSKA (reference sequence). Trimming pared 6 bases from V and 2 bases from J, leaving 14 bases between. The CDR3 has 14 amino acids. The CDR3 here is CSAKGFAAGNTIYF. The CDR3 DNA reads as TGCAGTGCGAAGGGATTCGCAGCTGGAAACACCATATATTTT.

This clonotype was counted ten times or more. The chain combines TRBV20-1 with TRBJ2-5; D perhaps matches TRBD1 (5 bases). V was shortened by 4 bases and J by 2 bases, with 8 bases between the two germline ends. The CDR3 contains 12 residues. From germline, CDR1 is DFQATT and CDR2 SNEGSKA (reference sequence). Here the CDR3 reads CSATDRQETQYF. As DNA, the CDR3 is TGCAGTGCTACAGACAGACAAGAGACCCAGTACTTC.

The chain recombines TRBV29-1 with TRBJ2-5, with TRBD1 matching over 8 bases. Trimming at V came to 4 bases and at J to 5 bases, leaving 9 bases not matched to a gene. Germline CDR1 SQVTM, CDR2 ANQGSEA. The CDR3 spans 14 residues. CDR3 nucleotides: TGCAGCGTTGGAAAAGACAGGGGCTTGGAGACCCAGTACTTC. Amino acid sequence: CSVGKDRGLETQYF.

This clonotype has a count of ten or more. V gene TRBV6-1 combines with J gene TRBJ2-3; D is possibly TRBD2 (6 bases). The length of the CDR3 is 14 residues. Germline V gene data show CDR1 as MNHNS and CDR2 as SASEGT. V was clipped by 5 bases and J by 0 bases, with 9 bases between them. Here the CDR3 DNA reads TGTGCCAGCAGTCGCGGGGACAGCACAGATACGCAGTATTTT. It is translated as CASSRGDSTDTQYF.

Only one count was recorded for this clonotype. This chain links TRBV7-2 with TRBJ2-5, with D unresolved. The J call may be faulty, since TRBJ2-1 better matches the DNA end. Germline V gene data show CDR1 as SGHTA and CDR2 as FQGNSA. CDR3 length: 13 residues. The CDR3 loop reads CASSLVILNEQFF. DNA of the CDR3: TGTGCCAGCAGCTTAGTGATTTTGAATGAGCAGTTCTTC.

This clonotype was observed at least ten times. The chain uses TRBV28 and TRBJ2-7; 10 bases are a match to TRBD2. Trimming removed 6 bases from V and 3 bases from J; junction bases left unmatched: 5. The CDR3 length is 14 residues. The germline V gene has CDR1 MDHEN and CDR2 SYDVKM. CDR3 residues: CASSPSGSVYEQYF. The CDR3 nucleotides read TGTGCCAGCAGCCCTAGCGGGAGCGTCTACGAGCAGTACTTC.

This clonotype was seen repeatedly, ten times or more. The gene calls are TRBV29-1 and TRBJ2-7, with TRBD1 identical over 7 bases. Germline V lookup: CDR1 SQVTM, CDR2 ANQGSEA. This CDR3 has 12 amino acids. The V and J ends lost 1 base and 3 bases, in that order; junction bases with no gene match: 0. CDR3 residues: CSVEAGGYEQYF. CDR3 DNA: TGCAGCGTTGAAGCAGGGGGCTACGAGCAGTACTTC.

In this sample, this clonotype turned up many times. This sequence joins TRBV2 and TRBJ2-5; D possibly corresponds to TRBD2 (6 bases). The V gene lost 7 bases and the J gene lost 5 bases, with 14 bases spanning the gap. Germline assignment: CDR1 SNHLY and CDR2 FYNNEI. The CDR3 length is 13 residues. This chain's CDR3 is CASTAGSMETQYF. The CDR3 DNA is TGTGCCAGCACGGCGGGATCCATGGAGACCCAGTACTTC.

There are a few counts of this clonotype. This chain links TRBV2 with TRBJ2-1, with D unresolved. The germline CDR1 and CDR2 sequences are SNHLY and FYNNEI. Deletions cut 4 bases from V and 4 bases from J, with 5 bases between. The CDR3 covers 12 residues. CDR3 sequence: CASSGEYNEQFF. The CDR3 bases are TGTGCCAGCAGTGGCGAGTACAATGAGCAGTTCTTC.

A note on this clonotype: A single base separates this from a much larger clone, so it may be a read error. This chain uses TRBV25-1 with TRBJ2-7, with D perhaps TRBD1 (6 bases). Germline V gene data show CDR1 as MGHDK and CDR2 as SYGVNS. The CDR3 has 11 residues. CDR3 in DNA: TGTGCCAGCAGACAGGGTTACGTGCAGTACTTC. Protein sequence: CASRQGYVQYF.